The present T cell receptor (beta chain) was sequenced within a study of beta chain features in type 1 diabetes. Across the whole study: The patients were much like the healthy donors in age, gender and cell yields.

The CDR3 extends over 11 amino acids. In germline, CDR1 is SNHLY, CDR2 FYNNEI. Trimming shortened V by 2 bases and J by 8 bases, and 3 bases separated the two germline ends. Study outcomes and limitations: In every one of the four CD4+ subsets, TCRB CDR3s were moderately but significantly shorter in Type 1 diabetes patients. Insertions at VDJ junctions were less frequent in type 1 diabetes patients. These patients also deleted more nucleotides at the same junctions. The naive, central memory and Treg TCRB repertoires of patients appeared to be more similar to one another than those of healthy donors.

Expressed TCRB transcripts were sequenced, since all the RNA that had been isolated was reverse transcribed. Data came from immunoSEQ multiplex PCR; TCRdb stores just in-frame clones and leaves some out. Among roughly 340,000 clones, roughly 12% were seen once, and the ten largest hold around 0.016%. This clone was observed a few times. Its antigen is unidentified. The V gene is TRBV2, the J gene TRBJ1-4; D unclear. This receptor was identified in a woman aged 18-29 years with type 1 diabetes. Sequencing was carried out using naive CD4+ T cells from blood. DNA for the CDR3: TGTGCCAGCAGTGAACGGGAAAAACTGTTTTTT. This encodes CASSEREKLFF.